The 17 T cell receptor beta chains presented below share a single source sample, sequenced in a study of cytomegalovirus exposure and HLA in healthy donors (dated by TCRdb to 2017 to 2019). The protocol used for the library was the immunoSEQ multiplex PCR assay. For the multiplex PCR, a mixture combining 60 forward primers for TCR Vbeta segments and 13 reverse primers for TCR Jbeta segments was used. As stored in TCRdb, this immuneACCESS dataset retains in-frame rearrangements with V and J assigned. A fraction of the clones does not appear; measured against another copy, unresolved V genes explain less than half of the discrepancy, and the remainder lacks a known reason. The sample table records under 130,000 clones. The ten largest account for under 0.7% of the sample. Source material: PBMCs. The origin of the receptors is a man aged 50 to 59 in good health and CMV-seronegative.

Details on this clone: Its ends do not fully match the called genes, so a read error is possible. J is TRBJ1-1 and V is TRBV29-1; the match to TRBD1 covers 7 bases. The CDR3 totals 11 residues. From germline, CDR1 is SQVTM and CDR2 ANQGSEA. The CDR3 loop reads CRGQSNTEAFF. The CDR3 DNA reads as TGTAGGGGACAGTCGAACACTGAAGCTTTCTTT.

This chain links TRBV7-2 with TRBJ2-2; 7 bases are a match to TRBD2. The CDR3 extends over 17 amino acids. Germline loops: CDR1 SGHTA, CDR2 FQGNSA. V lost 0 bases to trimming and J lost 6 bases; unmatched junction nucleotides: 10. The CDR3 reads CASSLAPSGGRAGELFF. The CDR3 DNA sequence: TGTGCCAGCAGCTTAGCCCCGTCGGGTGGGAGGGCCGGGGAGCTGTTTTTT.

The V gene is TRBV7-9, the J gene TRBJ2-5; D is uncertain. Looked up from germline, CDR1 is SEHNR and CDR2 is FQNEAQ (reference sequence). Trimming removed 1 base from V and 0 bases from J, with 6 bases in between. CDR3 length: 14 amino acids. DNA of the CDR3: TGTGCCAGCAGCTTAGTTGGCAACCAAGAGACCCAGTACTTC. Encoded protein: CASSLVGNQETQYF.

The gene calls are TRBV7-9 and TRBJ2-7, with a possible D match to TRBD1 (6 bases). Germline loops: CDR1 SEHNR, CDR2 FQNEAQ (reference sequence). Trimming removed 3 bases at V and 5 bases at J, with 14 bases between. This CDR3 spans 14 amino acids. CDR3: CASSFTGPGDEQYF. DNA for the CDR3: TGTGCCAGCAGCTTTACAGGGCCCGGGGACGAGCAGTACTTC.

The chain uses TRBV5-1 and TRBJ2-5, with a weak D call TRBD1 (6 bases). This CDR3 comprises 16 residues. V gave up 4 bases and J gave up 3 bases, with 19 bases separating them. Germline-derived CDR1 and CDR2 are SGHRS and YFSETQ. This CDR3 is CASSEGPGQGKETQYF. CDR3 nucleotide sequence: TGCGCCAGCAGCGAAGGACCGGGACAAGGGAAAGAGACCCAGTACTTC.

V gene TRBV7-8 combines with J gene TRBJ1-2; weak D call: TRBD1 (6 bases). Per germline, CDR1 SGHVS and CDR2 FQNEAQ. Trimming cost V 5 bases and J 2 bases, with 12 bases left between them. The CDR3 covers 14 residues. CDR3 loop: CASSPTGFNYGYTF. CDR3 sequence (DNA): TGTGCCAGCAGCCCCACAGGGTTCAACTATGGCTACACCTTC.

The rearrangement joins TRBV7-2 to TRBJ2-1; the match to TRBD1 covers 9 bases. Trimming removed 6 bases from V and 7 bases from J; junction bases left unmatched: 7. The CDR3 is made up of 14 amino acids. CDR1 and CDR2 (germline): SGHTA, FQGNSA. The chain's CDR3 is CASRKGQGGNEQFF. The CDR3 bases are TGTGCCAGCAGAAAGGGACAGGGCGGGAATGAGCAGTTCTTC. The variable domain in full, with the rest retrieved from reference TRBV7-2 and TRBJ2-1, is GAGVSQSPSNKVTEKGKDVELRCDPISGHTALYWYRQSLGQGLEFLIYFQGNSAPDKSGLPSDRFSAERTGGSVSTLTIQRTQQEDSAVYLCASRKGQGGNEQFFGPGTRLTVL.

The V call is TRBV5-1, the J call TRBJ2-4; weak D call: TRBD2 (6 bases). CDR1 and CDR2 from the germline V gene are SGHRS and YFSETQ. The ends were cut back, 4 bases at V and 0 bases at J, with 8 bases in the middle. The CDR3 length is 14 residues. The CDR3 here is CASSQEGAKNIQYF. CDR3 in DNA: TGCGCCAGCAGCCAGGAGGGAGCCAAAAACATTCAGTACTTC.

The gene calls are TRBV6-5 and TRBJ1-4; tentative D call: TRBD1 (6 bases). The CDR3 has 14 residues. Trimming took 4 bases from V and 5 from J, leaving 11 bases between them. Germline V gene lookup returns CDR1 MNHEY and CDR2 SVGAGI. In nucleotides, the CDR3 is TGTGCCAGCAGTTCCGACAGGAGGAATGAAAAACTGTTTTTT. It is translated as CASSSDRRNEKLFF.

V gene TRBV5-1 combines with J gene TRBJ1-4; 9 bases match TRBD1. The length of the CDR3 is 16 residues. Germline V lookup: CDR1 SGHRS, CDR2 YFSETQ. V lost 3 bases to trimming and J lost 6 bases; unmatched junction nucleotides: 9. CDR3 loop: CASSSTGDRAYEKLFF. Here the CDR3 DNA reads TGCGCCAGCAGCTCTACCGGGGACAGGGCCTATGAAAAACTGTTTTTT.

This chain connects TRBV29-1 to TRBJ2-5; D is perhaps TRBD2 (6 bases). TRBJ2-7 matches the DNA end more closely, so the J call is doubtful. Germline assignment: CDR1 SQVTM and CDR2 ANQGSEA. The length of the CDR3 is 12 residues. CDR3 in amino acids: CSGGDGLYEQYF. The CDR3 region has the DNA TGCAGCGGCGGGGACGGCCTCTACGAGCAGTACTTC.

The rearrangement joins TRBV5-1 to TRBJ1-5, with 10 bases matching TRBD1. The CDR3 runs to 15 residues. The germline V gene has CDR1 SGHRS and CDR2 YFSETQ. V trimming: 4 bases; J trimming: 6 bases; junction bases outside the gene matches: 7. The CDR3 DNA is TGCGCCAGCAGCCCGGGACAGGGGTTGGGTCAGCCCCAGCATTTT. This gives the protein CASSPGQGLGQPQHF.

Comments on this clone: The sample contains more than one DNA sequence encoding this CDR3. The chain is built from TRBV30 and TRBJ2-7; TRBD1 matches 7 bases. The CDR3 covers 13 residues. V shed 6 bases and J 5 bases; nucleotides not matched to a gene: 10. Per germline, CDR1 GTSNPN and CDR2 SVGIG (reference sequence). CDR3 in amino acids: CACDEGGRNEQYF. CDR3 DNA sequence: TGTGCCTGCGACGAAGGGGGCCGGAACGAGCAGTACTTC.

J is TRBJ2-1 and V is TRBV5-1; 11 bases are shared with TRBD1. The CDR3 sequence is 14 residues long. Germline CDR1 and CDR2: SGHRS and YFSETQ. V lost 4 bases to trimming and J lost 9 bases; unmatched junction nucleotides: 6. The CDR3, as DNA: TGCGCCAGCAGCCAAGCCGGGACAGGGGGTGAGCAGTTCTTC. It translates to CASSQAGTGGEQFF.

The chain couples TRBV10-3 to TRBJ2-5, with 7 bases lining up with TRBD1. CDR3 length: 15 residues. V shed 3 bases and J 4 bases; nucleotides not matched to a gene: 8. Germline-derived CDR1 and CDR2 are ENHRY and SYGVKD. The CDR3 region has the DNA TGTGCCATCAGTGACGGACAGGATCCAATAGAGACCCAGTACTTC. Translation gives CAISDGQDPIETQYF.

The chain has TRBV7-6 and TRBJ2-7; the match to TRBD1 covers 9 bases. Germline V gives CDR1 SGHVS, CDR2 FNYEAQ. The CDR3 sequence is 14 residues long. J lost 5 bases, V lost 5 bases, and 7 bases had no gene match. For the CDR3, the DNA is TGTGCCAGCAGCCCGGGGACAGGGTTCCACGAGCAGTACTTC. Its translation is CASSPGTGFHEQYF.

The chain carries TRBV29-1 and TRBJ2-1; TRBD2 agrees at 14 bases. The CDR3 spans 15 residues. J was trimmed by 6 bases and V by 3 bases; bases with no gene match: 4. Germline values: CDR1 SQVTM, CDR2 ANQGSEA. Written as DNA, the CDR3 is TGCAGCGTTGAGCAGACTAGCGGGAGGGCCAATGAGCAGTTCTTC. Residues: CSVEQTSGRANEQFF.